This TCR beta chain was obtained from a study of OX40 agonist ivuxolimab in advanced cancers. TCRdb's table, derived via immunoSEQ multiplex PCR, lists solely in-frame clones and lacks some. The sample holds 70,000 to 80,000 clones, about 91% seen once. Study-level results: Relative to CD4+ cells, CD8+ T cells on average had more expanded clones.

This clone was seen just once. No antigen is known for it. Deletions cut 2 bases from V and 2 bases from J, with 7 bases between. The CDR3 spans 15 residues. Germline-derived CDR1 and CDR2 are MDHEN and SYDVKM. The clonotype originates from an adult with an advanced solid tumor such as melanoma, head and neck, liver or kidney cancer. Sequenced material: CD4+ or CD8+ T cells sorted from blood, taken in a trial of the OX40 agonist ivuxolimab. V gene TRBV28 combines with J gene TRBJ2-6; maybe TRBD2 (6 bases). The CDR3 is CASSLPGAGANVLTF. CDR3 bases: TGTGCCAGCAGTTTACCGGGGGCTGGGGCCAACGTCCTGACTTTC.